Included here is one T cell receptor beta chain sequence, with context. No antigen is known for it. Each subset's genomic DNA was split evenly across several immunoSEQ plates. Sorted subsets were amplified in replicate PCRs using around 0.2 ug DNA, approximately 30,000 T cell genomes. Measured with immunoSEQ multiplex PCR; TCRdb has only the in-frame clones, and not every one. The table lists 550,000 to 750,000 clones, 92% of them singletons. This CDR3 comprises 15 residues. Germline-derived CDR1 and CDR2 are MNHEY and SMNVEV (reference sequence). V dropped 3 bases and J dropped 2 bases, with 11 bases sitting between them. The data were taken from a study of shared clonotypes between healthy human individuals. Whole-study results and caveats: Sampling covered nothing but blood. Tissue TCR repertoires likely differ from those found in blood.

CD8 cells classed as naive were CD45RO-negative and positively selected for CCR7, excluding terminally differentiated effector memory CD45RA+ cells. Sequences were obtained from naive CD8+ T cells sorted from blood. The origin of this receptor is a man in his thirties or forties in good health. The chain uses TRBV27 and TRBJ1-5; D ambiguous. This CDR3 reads CASSLRGNGNQPQHF. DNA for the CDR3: TGTGCCAGCAGTTTGAGAGGGAATGGCAATCAGCCCCAGCATTTT.